This T cell receptor (beta chain) was obtained from a study of CD8 T cells in ankylosing spondylitis. TCRdb reprocessed the 5' RACE reads with MiXCR, giving one entry per CDR3 protein. Of fewer than 35,000 distinct CDR3 sequences in the sample, 14% were seen once. The sample holds a few counts of this clonotype. The germline gene is not matched at one end of the junction; a read error may be the cause. The material sequenced was blood. The receptor was derived from a male donor with ankylosing spondylitis or in good health (not recorded which).

Here the CDR3 DNA reads TGCGCCAGCAGCTTGGAGGGGGCCCAAGAGTTC. Translating gives CASSLEGAQEF. The chain uses TRBV5-1 and TRBJ2-5; 7 nucleotides line up with TRBD1. Germline V gene sequence: CDR1 SGHRS, CDR2 YFSETQ. This CDR3 spans 11 amino acids.